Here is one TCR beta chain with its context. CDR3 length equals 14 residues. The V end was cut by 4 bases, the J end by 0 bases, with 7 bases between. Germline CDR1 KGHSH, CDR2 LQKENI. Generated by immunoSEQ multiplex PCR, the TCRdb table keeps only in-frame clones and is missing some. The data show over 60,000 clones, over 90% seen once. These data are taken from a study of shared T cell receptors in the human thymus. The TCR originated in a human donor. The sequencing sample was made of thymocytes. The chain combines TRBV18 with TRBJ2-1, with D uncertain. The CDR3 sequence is CASSHTSSYNEQFF. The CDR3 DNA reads TGTGCCAGCTCACACACGAGCTCCTACAATGAGCAGTTCTTC. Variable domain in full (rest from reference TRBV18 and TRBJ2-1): NAGVMQNPRHLVRRRGQEARLRCSPMKGHSHVYWYRQLPEEGLKFMVYLQKENIIDESGMPKERFSAEFPKEGPSILRIQQVVRGDSAAYFCASSHTSSYNEQFFGPGTRLTVL.